These 30 T cell receptor beta chains originate from one sample sequenced in a study of T cell repertoires in cytomegalovirus infection (dated 2019 in TCRdb). Sequencing used an Illumina HiSeq 1500. TCRdb's own reprocessing of the public reads used fastp at Q25 and MiXCR and kept productive beta chains. Rows are unified per CDR3 protein, each entry keeping the most common DNA and genes. Present in this sample are over 200,000 distinct CDR3 sequences, 12% to 15% of which were seen just once. 8.5% to 10% of the sample goes to the ten largest clones. The sample taken for sequencing was PBMCs. These TCRs come from a human donor in good health (CMV status not recorded). Some clones in this sample may be carry-over from other donors' samples.

The genes are TRBV9 and TRBJ1-1, with 7 bases that match TRBD1. After removal of 2 bases from V and 3 bases from J, the junction contained 7 bases not matched to a gene. This CDR3 is built from 15 residues. CDR1 is SGDLS, CDR2 YYNGEE, per germline. The CDR3 reads CASSVLGGRDTEAFF. The CDR3 nucleotides read TGTGCCAGCAGCGTTCTAGGGGGCCGGGACACTGAAGCTTTCTTT.

The chain recombines TRBV15 with TRBJ2-1; unclear D gene. The CDR3 spans 14 residues. The V end was cut by 3 bases, the J end by 2 bases, with 8 bases between. Germline-derived CDR1 and CDR2 are LNHNV and YYDKDF (reference sequence). CDR3 in DNA: TGTGCCACCAGCAGTTTGAACACCTACAATGAGCAGTTCTTC. Protein product: CATSSLNTYNEQFF.

This clonotype occurred once. The chain is built from TRBV20-1 and TRBJ1-1; D is possibly TRBD1 (5 bases). The germline CDR1 and CDR2 sequences are DFQATT and SNEGSKA (reference sequence). The length of the CDR3 is 14 residues. The CDR3 protein is CKTEFGGRNTEAFF. CDR3 DNA sequence: TGCAAGACGGAATTCGGGGGAAGGAACACTGAAGCTTTCTTT.

This clonotype was picked up many times. The rearrangement links TRBV25-1 to TRBJ2-7; D is perhaps TRBD1 (6 bases). Trimming took 7 bases from V and 5 from J, leaving 9 bases between them. Germline V gene data show CDR1 as MGHDK and CDR2 as SYGVNS. The CDR3 consists of 11 residues. DNA of the CDR3: TGTGCCAGCACGACAGGAGACGAGCAGTACTTC. It specifies CASTTGDEQYF.

This clonotype was picked up a small number of times. The V and J genes are TRBV19 and TRBJ2-1, with TRBD2 matching 7 bases. The CDR3 covers 16 residues. Germline trimming cut 5 bases from V and 7 bases from J; bases unmatched to any gene: 14. CDR1 is LNHDA and CDR2 is SQIVND in the germline V gene (reference sequence). The CDR3 DNA is TGTGCCAGTAGTCCTCAGCGGGGCACGTGGGGGAATGAGCAGTTCTTC. Protein sequence: CASSPQRGTWGNEQFF.

This clonotype was seen repeatedly, ten times or more. The rearrangement links TRBV7-2 to TRBJ2-1, with no clear D. V gave up 4 bases and J gave up 3 bases, with 10 bases separating them. CDR1 and CDR2 (germline): SGHTA, FQGNSA. There are 14 residues in the CDR3. CDR3 sequence: CASSSLASYNEQFF. The DNA for the CDR3 is TGTGCCAGCAGCTCCCTGGCAAGCTACAATGAGCAGTTCTTC.

This clonotype has more than one count but fewer than ten. V gene TRBV12-3 or TRBV12-4 combines with J gene TRBJ2-3, with D possibly matching TRBD2 (6 bases). CDR3 length equals 14 residues. Trimming took off 7 bases at V and 4 bases at J, with 15 bases between the two ends. Written as DNA, the CDR3 is TGTGCCAGCATGAAACGGGAGACGGCAGATACGCAGTATTTT. Protein: CASMKRETADTQYF.

This clonotype was counted ten times or more. The V gene is TRBV7-8, the J gene TRBJ2-7; no clear D. Trimming removed 5 bases at V and 0 bases at J, with 8 bases between. CDR3 size: 13 residues. CDR1 and CDR2 from the germline V gene are SGHVS and FQNEAQ. The CDR3 loop reads CASSLSISYEQYF. CDR3 in DNA: TGTGCCAGCAGCCTATCAATCTCCTACGAGCAGTACTTC. The full variable domain, with the rest looked up from reference TRBV7-8 and TRBJ2-7, is GAGVSQSPRYKVAKRGQDVALRCDPISGHVSLFWYQQALGQGPEFLTYFQNEAQLDKSGLPSDRFFAERPEGSVSTLKIQRTQQEDSAVYLCASSLSISYEQYFGPGTRLTVT.

This clonotype was counted ten times or more. The chain carries TRBV28 and TRBJ1-1; 7 bases line up with TRBD1. In germline, CDR1 is MDHEN, CDR2 SYDVKM. V dropped 7 bases and J dropped 7; count of bases not matched to a gene: 12. This CDR3 has 14 amino acids. The CDR3 bases are TGTGCCAGCAACCCTGGTCCGGGACAGCATGAAGCTTTCTTT. It translates to CASNPGPGQHEAFF.

This clonotype has a count of ten or more. The CDR3 spells CASSQDQGRTDTQYF. The CDR3 DNA is TGTGCCAGCAGCCAAGACCAGGGGCGCACAGATACGCAGTATTTT. The rearrangement joins TRBV5-4 to TRBJ2-3, with a possible D match to TRBD1 (6 bases). This CDR3 comprises 15 residues. V lost 4 bases and J 1 base, leaving 13 bases between the germline ends. CDR1 and CDR2 (germline): SGHNT, YYREEE (reference sequence).

This clonotype was observed many times. This chain joins TRBV7-6 and TRBJ2-1; the match to TRBD2 covers 11 bases. CDR3 size: 19 residues. The ends lost 1 base at V and 7 bases at J; junction bases unmatched: 15. Germline-derived CDR1 and CDR2 are SGHVS and FNYEAQ. The CDR3 DNA reads TGTGCCAGCAGCTTAGGGACTAGCGGGCTTCGCCCGGCCTCGAATGAGCAGTTCTTC. This translates into CASSLGTSGLRPASNEQFF.

This clonotype showed up many times. The chain carries TRBV7-6 and TRBJ2-3; the match to TRBD2 covers 9 bases. Trimming cost V 5 bases and J 0 bases; bases outside gene matches: 9. The CDR3 extends over 17 amino acids. Per germline, CDR1 SGHVS and CDR2 FNYEAQ. The CDR3 coding sequence is TGTGCCAGCAGCCTCCTTAGCGGGGGTGCTAGCACAGATACGCAGTATTTT. Protein: CASSLLSGGASTDTQYF.

The chain recombines TRBV29-1 with TRBJ2-7; 9 nucleotides match TRBD1. Trimming removed 6 bases from V and 1 base from J; junction bases left unmatched: 7. Germline V gene data show CDR1 as SQVTM and CDR2 as ANQGSEA. The CDR3 is 14 residues long. CDR3 amino acids: CSVKGTGPSYEQYF. The DNA of the CDR3 is TGCAGCGTCAAAGGGACAGGGCCATCCTACGAGCAGTACTTC.

The chain uses TRBV28 and TRBJ2-7; 14 nucleotides line up with TRBD2. The CDR3 is made up of 16 amino acids. CDR1 is MDHEN, CDR2 SYDVKM, per germline. Trimming took 6 bases from V and 7 from J; bases not matched to a gene: 11. Written as DNA, the CDR3 is TGTGCCAGCAGACACATGGGACTAGCGGGAGTGGGTGAGCAGTACTTC. Protein product: CASRHMGLAGVGEQYF. The full variable domain, completed using reference TRBV28 and TRBJ2-7, is DVKVTQSSRYLVKRTGEKVFLECVQDMDHENMFWYRQDPGLGLRLIYFSYDVKMKEKGDIPEGYSVSREKKERFSLILESASTNQTSMYLCASRHMGLAGVGEQYFGPGTRLTVT.

The CDR3 region is CASSVPRTGENTEAFF. In DNA, the CDR3 is TGTGCCAGCAGTGTTCCTCGGACAGGGGAAAACACTGAAGCTTTCTTT. The chain couples TRBV6-6 to TRBJ1-1; 9 nucleotides align to TRBD1. CDR1 and CDR2 from the germline V gene are MNHNY and SVGAGI (reference sequence). This CDR3 is 16 amino acids long. With V trimmed by 5 bases and J by 2 bases, 9 bases remained unmatched.

The rearrangement links TRBV2 to TRBJ2-3; the D gene is possibly TRBD2 (7 bases). V was trimmed by 7 bases and J by 1 base, leaving 12 bases between them. This CDR3 comprises 14 residues. Germline CDR1 is SNHLY and CDR2 is FYNNEI. DNA for the CDR3: TGTGCCAGCAAGACGGGGGGCGGCACAGATACGCAGTATTTT. Its translation: CASKTGGGTDTQYF.

This clonotype was observed a handful of times. The rearrangement links TRBV29-1 to TRBJ2-5; D is possibly TRBD2 (6 bases). CDR1 and CDR2 from the germline V gene are SQVTM and ANQGSEA. This CDR3 has 13 residues. Trimming shortened V by 7 bases and J by 2 bases, and 14 bases separated the two germline ends. CDR3 residues: CSGDGGVQETQYF. The DNA for the CDR3 is TGCAGCGGTGACGGAGGGGTTCAAGAGACCCAGTACTTC. The entire variable domain, with the rest obtained from reference TRBV29-1 and TRBJ2-5, is as follows: SAVISQKPSRDICQRGTSLTIQCQVDSQVTMMFWYRQQPGQSLTLIATANQGSEATYESGFVIDKFPISRPNLTFSTLTVSNMSPEDSSIYLCSGDGGVQETQYFGPGTRLLVL.

In this sample, this clonotype turned up a few times. The V and J genes are TRBV15 and TRBJ2-7; 10 positions agree with TRBD1. CDR3 length: 14 residues. Germline assignment: CDR1 LNHNV and CDR2 YYDKDF (reference sequence). V lost 4 bases to trimming and J lost 4 bases; unmatched junction nucleotides: 4. CDR3 residues: CATSIGQGEYEQYF. The DNA for the CDR3 is TGTGCCACCAGCATAGGACAGGGGGAATACGAGCAGTACTTC. Full variable domain (outside the CDR3, taken from reference TRBV15 and TRBJ2-7): DAMVIQNPRYQVTQFGKPVTLSCSQTLNHNVMYWYQQKSSQAPKLLFHYYDKDFNNEADTPDNFQSRRPNTSFCFLDIRSPGLGDTAMYLCATSIGQGEYEQYFGPGTRLTVT.

At least ten counts were recorded for this clonotype. CDR3 bases: TGTGCCAGCAGCTTAACGTCCTCTAGCGGGGGAGTAGGGGAGCTGTTTTTT. Its translation: CASSLTSSSGGVGELFF. The genes are TRBV7-3 and TRBJ2-2; TRBD2 aligns across 10 bases. Germline lookup yields CDR1 SGHTA and CDR2 FQGTGA. The CDR3 totals 17 residues. V dropped 0 bases and J dropped 8; count of bases not matched to a gene: 9.

V and J are TRBV15 and TRBJ2-3; D ambiguous. The germline V gene encodes CDR1 LNHNV and CDR2 YYDKDF (reference sequence). V lost 3 bases and J lost 0, with 13 bases in between. The CDR3 consists of 16 residues. This CDR3 reads CATSRMLDLSTDTQYF. In DNA form, the CDR3 reads TGTGCCACCAGCAGGATGCTAGATCTAAGCACAGATACGCAGTATTTT.

The chain combines TRBV19 with TRBJ1-1, with D possibly being TRBD1 (6 bases). V lost 7 bases and J 6 bases, leaving 18 bases between the germline ends. The CDR3 length is 14 residues. The germline CDR1 and CDR2 sequences are LNHDA and SQIVND (reference sequence). CDR3 DNA sequence: TGTGCCAGTACCCCCCGAGAGGGGGGTGCTGAAGCTTTCTTT. Translated, it gives CASTPREGGAEAFF. Combining the CDR3 with reference TRBV19 and TRBJ1-1 gives the whole variable domain DGGITQSPKYLFRKEGQNVTLSCEQNLNHDAMYWYRQDPGQGLRLIYYSQIVNDFQKGDIAEGYSVSREKKESFPLTVTSAQKNPTAFYLCASTPREGGAEAFFGQGTRLTVV.

This clonotype was detected ten times or more. The CDR3 DNA reads as TGTGCCAGCAGTTTATCGGTTCTATCCTACAATGAGCAGTTCTTC. This translates into CASSLSVLSYNEQFF. This chain uses TRBV28 with TRBJ2-1; no clear D. This CDR3 region has 15 residues. Germline V gene data show CDR1 as MDHEN and CDR2 as SYDVKM. Trimming pared 1 base from V and 1 base from J, leaving 8 bases between.

The rearrangement joins TRBV12-3 or TRBV12-4 to TRBJ2-1; D ambiguous. The V end was cut by 3 bases, the J end by 6 bases, with 15 bases between. This CDR3 comprises 15 residues. This CDR3 is CASSFNDKMGNEQFF. In nucleotides, the CDR3 is TGTGCCAGCAGTTTCAACGATAAGATGGGCAATGAGCAGTTCTTC.

The chain carries TRBV3-1 and TRBJ2-2, with D uncertain. Germline lookup yields CDR1 LGHDT and CDR2 YNNKEL (reference sequence). This CDR3 comprises 16 residues. V dropped 2 bases and J dropped 0 bases, with 10 bases sitting between them. The CDR3 sequence is CASSQNVISNTGELFF. The CDR3 DNA sequence: TGTGCCAGCAGCCAAAACGTTATCTCGAACACCGGGGAGCTGTTTTTT.

This clonotype turned up a few times. This chain uses TRBV28 with TRBJ2-1; tentative D call: TRBD2 (6 bases). The ends were cut back, 8 bases at V and 7 bases at J, with 15 bases in the middle. CDR3 length: 13 amino acids. Germline V gene lookup returns CDR1 MDHEN and CDR2 SYDVKM. In DNA form, the CDR3 reads TGTGCCAGCGGAGGGGTCCACGGGAATGAGCAGTTCTTC. It encodes CASGGVHGNEQFF.

This clonotype was seen at least ten times. This chain joins TRBV27 and TRBJ1-2; tentatively, D is TRBD1 (5 bases). Trimming left V 3 bases short and J 6 bases short, with 11 bases between. The CDR3 loop spans 13 amino acids. The germline CDR1 and CDR2 sequences are MNHEY and SMNVEV (reference sequence). The CDR3: CASSLGGGDGYTF. CDR3 DNA sequence: TGTGCCAGCAGTTTGGGTGGAGGGGATGGCTACACCTTC.

This clonotype was seen at least ten times. This rearrangement joins TRBV2 to TRBJ1-1; D not certain. Germline CDR1 SNHLY, CDR2 FYNNEI. Deletions cut 7 bases from V and 5 bases from J, with 11 bases between. The CDR3 extends over 12 amino acids. CDR3 in amino acids: CASTEGLTEAFF. CDR3 nucleotide sequence: TGTGCCAGCACCGAGGGCCTGACTGAAGCTTTCTTT.

Turning to this clonotype: A much larger clone is a single base away; this may be a read error. The genes are TRBV11-2 and TRBJ2-7; 10 positions agree with TRBD1. The length of the CDR3 is 15 residues. V gave up 6 bases and J gave up 2 bases; unmatched junction bases: 7. CDR1 is SGHAT, CDR2 FQNNGV, per germline. In DNA form, the CDR3 reads TGTGCCAGCAGTCTGTCGGGACAGGGGACCTACGAGCAGTACTTC. It codes for CASSLSGQGTYEQYF.

This chain connects TRBV20-1 to TRBJ2-5; tentative D call: TRBD2 (5 bases). CDR3 length: 14 residues. Germline CDR1 reads DFQATT; CDR2 reads SNEGSKA (reference sequence). V gave up 3 bases and J gave up 5 bases, with 16 bases separating them. In DNA, the CDR3 is TGCAGTGCTAGCTCCTCGGGGAAAGAGGAGACCCAGTACTTC. It specifies CSASSSGKEETQYF.

The table lists this clonotype with a few counts. The chain joins TRBV10-3 to TRBJ2-2; D is ambiguous. V was trimmed by 5 bases and J by 6 bases, leaving 7 bases between them. Germline-derived CDR1 and CDR2 are ENHRY and SYGVKD. CDR3 length equals 12 residues. The CDR3 sequence is CAISRVSGELFF. The DNA of the CDR3 is TGTGCCATCAGTCGGGTCTCCGGGGAGCTGTTTTTT.